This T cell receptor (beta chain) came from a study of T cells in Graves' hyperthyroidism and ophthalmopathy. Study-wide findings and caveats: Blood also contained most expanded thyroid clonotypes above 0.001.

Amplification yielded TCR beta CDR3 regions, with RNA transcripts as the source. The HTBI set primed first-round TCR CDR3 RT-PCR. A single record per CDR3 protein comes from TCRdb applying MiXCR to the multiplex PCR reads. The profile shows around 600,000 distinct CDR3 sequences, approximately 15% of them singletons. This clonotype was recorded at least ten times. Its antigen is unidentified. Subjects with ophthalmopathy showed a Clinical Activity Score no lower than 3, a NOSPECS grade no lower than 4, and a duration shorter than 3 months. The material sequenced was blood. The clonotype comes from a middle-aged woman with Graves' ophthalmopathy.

CDR3 in DNA: TGCGCCAGCAGTCAGGGTATCACAGATACGCAGTATTTT. It codes for CASSQGITDTQYF. The chain employs TRBV5-1 and TRBJ2-3; the D gene is possibly TRBD1 (5 bases). With 5 bases removed from V and 2 bases from J, the gap between germline ends came to 9 bases. The germline V gene encodes CDR1 SGHRS and CDR2 YFSETQ. The CDR3 is made up of 13 amino acids. Variable domain in full (rest from reference TRBV5-1 and TRBJ2-3): KAGVTQTPRYLIKTRGQQVTLSCSPISGHRSVSWYQQTPGQGLQFLFEYFSETQRNKGNFPGRFSGRQFSNSRSEMNVSTLELGDSALYLCASSQGITDTQYFGPGTRLTVL.